Presented here are 5 T cell receptor beta chains from one specimen sequenced in a study of cytomegalovirus exposure and HLA in healthy donors. Amplification used 60 Vbeta primers and 13 Jbeta primers. Sequencing was performed with immunoSEQ multiplex PCR; in TCRdb, only in-frame clones are kept and a portion is missing. This repertoire shows about 82,000 clones, roughly 64% found once; its top ten account for around 16%. Sequenced: PBMCs. These receptors originate from a woman between 40 and 50 years old in good health and CMV-seropositive.

The V gene is TRBV7-2, the J gene TRBJ1-1; D is perhaps TRBD1 (6 bases). Germline CDR1 is SGHTA and CDR2 is FQGNSA. The CDR3 runs 13 residues. V shed 5 bases and J shed 5 bases, with 12 bases lying between them. CDR3 sequence: CASSPQGGTEAFF. Here the CDR3 DNA reads TGTGCCAGCAGCCCACAAGGGGGAACTGAAGCTTTCTTT.

This clone has a handful of counts. This rearrangement joins TRBV28 to TRBJ2-6; 7 bases match TRBD1. CDR3 length: 15 amino acids. Germline V gene sequence: CDR1 MDHEN, CDR2 SYDVKM. J was trimmed by 0 bases and V by 7 bases; bases with no gene match: 3. Here the CDR3 reads CASTTGSSGANVLTF. For the CDR3, the DNA is TGTGCCAGCACGACAGGGTCCTCTGGGGCCAACGTCCTGACTTTC.

The chain joins TRBV7-2 to TRBJ1-4, with D perhaps TRBD1 (6 bases). V was trimmed by 5 bases and J by 5 bases, leaving 15 bases between them. CDR1 and CDR2 from the germline V gene are SGHTA and FQGNSA. CDR3 length: 15 amino acids. Written as DNA, the CDR3 is TGTGCCAGCAGCCCCCCACAGGGCTCCAATGAAAAACTGTTTTTT. Translation: CASSPPQGSNEKLFF. The full variable domain, rest sourced from reference TRBV7-2 and TRBJ1-4, is GAGVSQSPSNKVTEKGKDVELRCDPISGHTALYWYRQSLGQGLEFLIYFQGNSAPDKSGLPSDRFSAERTGGSVSTLTIQRTQQEDSAVYLCASSPPQGSNEKLFFGSGTQLSVL.

The chain has TRBV29-1 and TRBJ2-3; 12 bases line up with TRBD2. CDR1 and CDR2 from the germline V gene are SQVTM and ANQGSEA. Unmatched junction bases numbered 14, after V lost 2 bases and J lost 2 bases. This CDR3 is built from 19 residues. This CDR3 reads CSVEFVPGLAGLNTDTQYF. CDR3 DNA sequence: TGCAGCGTTGAATTTGTCCCGGGACTAGCGGGCCTCAACACAGATACGCAGTATTTT.

The chain combines TRBV2 with TRBJ1-5; D ambiguous. Between the trimmed V and J ends, which lost 6 bases and 4 bases, there was a span of 7 bases. The CDR3 spans 12 residues. The germline CDR1 and CDR2 sequences are SNHLY and FYNNEI. CDR3 coding DNA: TGTGCCAGCAGGGCAGGAAATCAGCCCCAGCATTTT. Translating it yields CASRAGNQPQHF.